These 11 T cell receptor beta chains originate from one sample sequenced in a study of blood T cell repertoires in COVID-19. The repertoire was sequenced with immunoSEQ multiplex PCR; TCRdb's copy has only in-frame clones and lacks some. The repertoire holds roughly 290,000 clones, around 90% seen once, with less than 2% in the top ten. The sequenced sample was PBMCs or T cells enriched from blood (not recorded which). The receptors were sampled from a woman aged 40 to 55 who had recovered from COVID-19.

This clone has just one count. This chain uses TRBV18 with TRBJ2-1, with a possible D match to TRBD2 (5 bases). V shed 5 bases and J shed 0 bases, with 11 bases lying between them. The CDR3 is 15 amino acids. Germline values: CDR1 KGHSH, CDR2 LQKENI. The CDR3 protein is CASSFTRSSYNEQFF. CDR3 coding DNA: TGTGCCAGCTCATTCACTAGGAGCTCCTACAATGAGCAGTTCTTC.

In DNA form, the CDR3 reads TGTGCCAGCAGCCATCTTCCTAGCGCCGAAGTCGATGAGCAGTTCTTC. Translation gives CASSHLPSAEVDEQFF. The V and J genes are TRBV3-1 (or the pseudogene TRBV3-2) and TRBJ2-1; a weak D match, TRBD2 (6 bases). The CDR3 extends over 16 amino acids. Germline lookup yields CDR1 LGHDT and CDR2 YNNKEL (reference sequence). The V end lost 3 bases, the J end lost 8 bases, and 20 bases lay between the germline ends.

This clone showed up just once. The rearrangement uses TRBV9 and TRBJ1-1; a weak D match, TRBD1 (5 bases). Germline CDR1 reads SGDLS; CDR2 reads YYNGEE. CDR3 size: 13 residues. V was shortened by 3 bases and J by 6 bases, with 12 bases between the two germline ends. CDR3 sequence: CASSAQGNAEAFF. Written as DNA, the CDR3 is TGTGCCAGCAGCGCCCAGGGCAACGCTGAAGCTTTCTTT.

The gene calls are TRBV5-1 and TRBJ1-2; 8 nucleotides align to TRBD1. Germline V gene lookup returns CDR1 SGHRS and CDR2 YFSETQ. The CDR3 is 12 amino acids. V shed 4 bases and J 12 bases; nucleotides not matched to a gene: 8. This CDR3 reads CASSLGQGGDTF. The CDR3 nucleotides read TGCGCCAGCAGCCTTGGACAGGGCGGGGACACCTTC.

V and J are TRBV18 and TRBJ1-5; 7 nucleotides match TRBD1. V lost 2 bases, J lost 3 bases, and 10 bases stayed unmatched. CDR3 length: 17 residues. Germline CDR1 KGHSH, CDR2 LQKENI. This CDR3 is CASSPSTGVGTNQPQHF. The CDR3 coding sequence is TGTGCCAGCTCACCAAGCACAGGGGTGGGGACCAATCAGCCCCAGCATTTT.

Points on this clone: A read error may produce the germline difference seen at one junction end. The V and J genes are TRBV19 and TRBJ1-1; TRBD1 matches 10 bases. The germline gives CDR1 LNHDA, CDR2 SQIVND (reference sequence). This CDR3 is 14 amino acids long. The CDR3 sequence is CASRIGGQGISAFF. The CDR3 DNA follows: TGTGCCAGTAGAATAGGGGGACAGGGGATTTCAGCTTTCTTT.

The chain joins TRBV5-1 to TRBJ2-3, with no clear D. The germline gives CDR1 SGHRS, CDR2 YFSETQ. V was trimmed by 0 bases and J by 0 bases, leaving 11 bases between them. CDR3 length equals 16 residues. The CDR3 DNA is TGCGCCAGCAGCTTGGCGATCCAGATTAGCACAGATACGCAGTATTTT. Protein sequence: CASSLAIQISTDTQYF.

Here the CDR3 reads CSASPQNNEQFF. In DNA, the CDR3 is TGCAGTGCTAGTCCGCAGAACAATGAGCAGTTCTTC. The chain employs TRBV20-1 and TRBJ2-1; D uncertain. The CDR3 extends over 12 amino acids. CDR1 is DFQATT and CDR2 is SNEGSKA in the germline V gene (reference sequence). The germline V and J ends were trimmed by 3 bases and 5 bases, with 8 bases remaining between them.

J is TRBJ1-1 and V is TRBV18; D gene ambiguous. Looked up from germline, CDR1 is KGHSH and CDR2 is LQKENI. The V end lost 2 bases, the J end lost 1 base, and 11 bases lay between the germline ends. The CDR3 loop spans 15 amino acids. CDR3 in DNA: TGTGCCAGCTCACCAACAGAGAACGAGAACACTGAAGCTTTCTTT. Translating it yields CASSPTENENTEAFF.

J is TRBJ1-5 and V is TRBV7-6; D ambiguous. CDR1 and CDR2 from the germline V gene are SGHVS and FNYEAQ. V lost 3 bases to trimming and J lost 3 bases, with 6 bases between them. The CDR3 length is 13 residues. CDR3 sequence (DNA): TGTGCCAGCAGCTTTGCGAACAATCAGCCCCAGCATTTT. This codes for CASSFANNQPQHF.

The chain recombines TRBV13 with TRBJ1-4, with D hard to call. CDR3 length: 13 residues. Germline-derived CDR1 and CDR2 are PRHDT and FYEKMQ (reference sequence). Between the trimmed V and J ends, which lost 3 bases and 8 bases, there was a span of 10 bases. Written as DNA, the CDR3 is TGTGCCAGCAGCTTTTCGAGAGGGGAAAAACTGTTTTTT. Its translation is CASSFSRGEKLFF.